The 5 T cell receptor beta chains below all came from one sample that was sequenced in a study of blood T cell repertoires in COVID-19. The data were produced by immunoSEQ multiplex PCR, yet TCRdb's version contains in-frame clones alone and is incomplete. The repertoire holds 62,000 or so clones, roughly nine tenths seen once, with 7% to 10% in the top ten. Specimen: peripheral blood. The receptors stem from a man aged 50 or older with active COVID-19.

This chain links TRBV11-2 with TRBJ1-3; D possibly corresponds to TRBD1 (6 bases). The length of the CDR3 is 19 residues. The V end lost 0 bases, the J end lost 0 bases, and 18 bases lay between the germline ends. Germline CDR1 SGHAT, CDR2 FQNNGV. CDR3 nucleotide sequence: TGTGCCAGCAGCTTAGAGGGACACGGGTACATTCACTCTGGAAACACCATATATTTT. This sequence encodes CASSLEGHGYIHSGNTIYF.

The gene calls are TRBV5-1 and TRBJ1-1; D may be TRBD1 (5 bases). Between the trimmed V and J ends, which lost 0 bases and 4 bases, there was a span of 10 bases. This CDR3 contains 14 residues. Germline assignment: CDR1 SGHRS and CDR2 YFSETQ. CDR3 sequence reads: CASSLGQGRTEAFF. The CDR3 bases are TGCGCCAGCAGCTTGGGTCAGGGTCGCACTGAAGCTTTCTTT. The entire variable domain, with the rest obtained from reference TRBV5-1 and TRBJ1-1, is as follows: KAGVTQTPRYLIKTRGQQVTLSCSPISGHRSVSWYQQTPGQGLQFLFEYFSETQRNKGNFPGRFSGRQFSNSRSEMNVSTLELGDSALYLCASSLGQGRTEAFFGQGTRLTVV.

The chain links TRBV7-8 to TRBJ2-7, with a weak D call TRBD2 (7 bases). Germline CDR1 reads SGHVS; CDR2 reads FQNEAQ. The V end was cut by 4 bases, the J end by 7 bases, with 17 bases between. The CDR3 covers 14 residues. This chain's CDR3 is CASSSPWGGREQYF. The DNA for the CDR3 is TGTGCCAGCAGCTCACCGTGGGGGGGCCGTGAGCAGTACTTC.

The chain recombines TRBV15 with TRBJ1-1; D is ambiguous. V gave up 1 base and J gave up 3 bases, with 9 bases separating them. Germline lookup yields CDR1 LNHNV and CDR2 YYDKDF (reference sequence). The CDR3 length is 14 residues. The DNA for the CDR3 is TGTGCCACCAGCAGAGTTATCGGGGACACTGAAGCTTTCTTT. Translated: CATSRVIGDTEAFF.

The J gene is TRBJ1-5, the V gene TRBV7-6; TRBD1 might be the D (5 bases). The CDR3 loop spans 13 amino acids. The V gene's germline CDR1 is SGHVS and CDR2 FNYEAQ. Trimming stripped 5 bases from V and 6 bases from J, with 11 bases between. CDR3 sequence: CASSPGNSQPQHF. CDR3 DNA: TGTGCCAGCAGCCCAGGGAATAGTCAGCCCCAGCATTTT.